One and the same sample provided the 31 T cell receptor beta chains below, sequenced in a study of T-cell reconstitution after alpha-beta-depleted transplantation in children. Unique molecular identifiers tagged the TCRbeta library. One entry per CDR3 protein results from TCRdb running MiXCR on the PCR reads. The sample holds a few hundred thousand distinct CDR3 sequences, about a sixth seen once. Sequences were derived from PBMCs, mostly from graft donor cells, sampled 360 days after TCRalphabeta/CD19-depleted stem cell transplant. These receptor sequences come from a boy less than two years old who had a stem cell transplant for Wiskott-Aldrich syndrome, so the T cells may come from the graft donor.

The chain uses TRBV9 and TRBJ2-2; D not resolved. Germline V gene lookup returns CDR1 SGDLS and CDR2 YYNGEE. V dropped 0 bases and J dropped 4 bases, with 7 bases sitting between them. This CDR3 has 14 residues. The CDR3 loop reads CASSVVGSTGELFF. In DNA, the CDR3 is TGTGCCAGCAGCGTAGTGGGAAGCACCGGGGAGCTGTTTTTT.

This clonotype was detected only a few times. This chain links TRBV30 with TRBJ2-6; D ambiguous. From germline, CDR1 is GTSNPN and CDR2 SVGIG (reference sequence). The CDR3 is made up of 14 amino acids. Trimming shortened V by 2 bases and J by 4 bases, and 9 bases separated the two germline ends. The CDR3 sequence is CAWSQQSGANVLTF. As DNA, the CDR3 is TGTGCCTGGAGTCAACAATCGGGGGCCAACGTCCTGACTTTC.

This sequence joins TRBV29-1 and TRBJ2-7, with 9 bases that match TRBD1. Unmatched junction bases numbered 2, after V lost 4 bases and J lost 1 base. The CDR3 is 13 amino acids. Per the germline V gene, CDR1 is SQVTM and CDR2 is ANQGSEA. The CDR3 region is CSVGTGVSYEQYF. DNA of the CDR3: TGCAGCGTTGGGACAGGGGTATCCTACGAGCAGTACTTC.

This clonotype has only a few counts. The V gene is TRBV7-9, the J gene TRBJ2-3; D unresolved. The CDR3 extends over 11 amino acids. V lost 10 bases and J lost 0, with 5 bases in between. The germline CDR1 and CDR2 sequences are SEHNR and FQNEAQ (reference sequence). CDR3 nucleotides: TGTGCCACATCTAGCACAGATACGCAGTATTTT. It codes for CATSSTDTQYF.

This clonotype was seen at least ten times. This chain joins TRBV4-1 and TRBJ2-2; the D gene is possibly TRBD2 (5 bases). There are 17 residues in the CDR3. V was shortened by 0 bases and J by 3 bases, with 14 bases between the two germline ends. From germline, CDR1 is MGHRA and CDR2 YSYEKL. This chain's CDR3 is CASSQDLRARDTGELFF. The CDR3 DNA sequence: TGCGCCAGCAGCCAAGATCTGAGGGCGCGGGACACCGGGGAGCTGTTTTTT.

The rearrangement uses TRBV20-1 and TRBJ2-1; 9 bases agree with TRBD2. The trim removed 1 base at V and 7 bases at J, leaving 11 bases unmatched. The V gene's germline CDR1 is DFQATT and CDR2 SNEGSKA (reference sequence). CDR3 length: 16 residues. CDR3 nucleotide sequence: TGCAGTGCTAGAGCCCCGGGCGGGGGGGCACGGAATGAGCAGTTCTTC. It encodes CSARAPGGGARNEQFF.

This clonotype was recorded a few times. The chain links TRBV7-2 to TRBJ2-3; 7 positions agree with TRBD1. Germline-derived CDR1 and CDR2 are SGHTA and FQGNSA. This CDR3 has 18 residues. V lost 0 bases and J lost 2; bases outside the gene matches: 11. The CDR3 coding sequence is TGTGCCAGCAGCTTAGCCATGACAGGGCCCGGGTACACAGATACGCAGTATTTT. Encoded protein: CASSLAMTGPGYTDTQYF.

This clonotype came up a few times. The chain is built from TRBV4-1 and TRBJ2-3; D is unclear. CDR3 size: 16 residues. Germline V lookup: CDR1 MGHRA, CDR2 YSYEKL. V lost 4 bases, J lost 3 bases, and 17 bases lay in between. The CDR3 region has the DNA TGCGCCAGCAGCCCTGCAATAGGTCTTAGGACAGATACGCAGTATTTT. It codes for CASSPAIGLRTDTQYF.

This clonotype showed up just a few times. The rearrangement links TRBV7-6 to TRBJ2-5; tentatively, D is TRBD1 (5 bases). The CDR3 is 14 residues long. The germline CDR1 and CDR2 sequences are SGHVS and FNYEAQ. V was trimmed by 5 bases and J by 2 bases, leaving 12 bases between them. CDR3 residues: CASSVTGTQETQYF. In nucleotides, the CDR3 is TGTGCCAGCAGCGTTACAGGCACGCAAGAGACCCAGTACTTC.

V gene TRBV24-1 combines with J gene TRBJ2-5; the D is unclear. Trimming cost V 3 bases and J 5 bases, with 15 bases left between them. The germline CDR1 and CDR2 sequences are KGHDR and SFDVKD. CDR3 size: 15 residues. CDR3 coding DNA: TGTGCCACCAGTGATCGTCGAAGTACTGGTGAGACCCAGTACTTC. It yields the protein CATSDRRSTGETQYF.

This clonotype was found many times. The DNA of the CDR3 is TGTGCCAGCAATGAGCAGTTCTTC. Translating gives CASNEQFF. V and J are TRBV7-9 and TRBJ2-1, with unresolved D. Trimming removed 7 bases from V and 8 bases from J, with 0 bases in between. The CDR3 extends over 8 amino acids. Germline-derived CDR1 and CDR2 are SEHNR and FQNEAQ (reference sequence).

In DNA, the CDR3 is TGCGCCAGCAAGGACACCTCGAACACCGGGGAGCTGTTTTTT. This gives the protein CASKDTSNTGELFF. The chain employs TRBV5-1 and TRBJ2-2, with D perhaps matching TRBD1 (5 bases). Germline CDR1 and CDR2: SGHRS and YFSETQ. The CDR3 runs 14 residues. V was trimmed by 6 bases and J by 0 bases, leaving 9 bases between them.

The chain uses TRBV5-1 and TRBJ2-3; D unresolved. The CDR3 is made up of 12 amino acids. Germline CDR1 reads SGHRS; CDR2 reads YFSETQ. The V gene lost 3 bases and the J gene lost 2 bases, with 4 bases spanning the gap. The CDR3 loop is CASSCYTDTQYF. CDR3 sequence (DNA): TGCGCCAGCAGCTGCTACACAGATACGCAGTATTTT.

This clonotype appeared a few times. The rearrangement uses TRBV5-1 and TRBJ1-5; D gene uncertain. Germline values: CDR1 SGHRS, CDR2 YFSETQ. Trimming took off 4 bases at V and 0 bases at J, with 17 bases between the two ends. There are 17 residues in the CDR3. In DNA form, the CDR3 reads TGCGCCAGCAGCCCGTACGGAGGGAGGGATAGCAATCAGCCCCAGCATTTT. Translation: CASSPYGGRDSNQPQHF.

The table lists this clonotype with a few counts. The CDR3 region has the DNA TGTGCCAGCAGTTACTTCTCAGGGGCTGCTCACAATGAGCAGTTCTTC. It translates to CASSYFSGAAHNEQFF. The chain links TRBV6-5 to TRBJ2-1; TRBD1 is a possible D gene (6 bases). CDR1 and CDR2 (germline): MNHEY, SVGAGI. The CDR3 consists of 16 residues. V lost 1 base and J lost 5, with 15 bases in between.

This clonotype came up many times. The junction departs from germline at one end; a sequencing error may be responsible. The chain combines TRBV5-1 with TRBJ2-1, with D unresolved. The CDR3 extends over 13 amino acids. The germline gives CDR1 SGHRS, CDR2 YFSETQ. CDR3: CASSLVSYNEQFF. The CDR3 bases are TGTGCCAGCAGCCTCGTTAGCTACAATGAGCAGTTCTTC.

This clonotype appeared a few times. The chain combines TRBV18 with TRBJ2-1, with 7 bases that match TRBD1. CDR3 length: 12 amino acids. V was clipped by 6 bases and J by 5 bases; unmatched bases: 1. Germline assignment: CDR1 KGHSH and CDR2 LQKENI. CDR3: CASSDRDNEQFF. The CDR3 DNA reads TGTGCCAGCTCCGACAGGGACAATGAGCAGTTCTTC. The full variable domain, completed using reference TRBV18 and TRBJ2-1, is NAGVMQNPRHLVRRRGQEARLRCSPMKGHSHVYWYRQLPEEGLKFMVYLQKENIIDESGMPKERFSAEFPKEGPSILRIQQVVRGDSAAYFCASSDRDNEQFFGPGTRLTVL.

This clonotype was seen a few times. The gene calls are TRBV15 and TRBJ2-1; 8 bases are a match to TRBD1. The CDR3 spans 17 residues. V was pared by 0 bases and J by 7 bases, with 11 bases of the junction left unmatched. Germline assignment: CDR1 LNHNV and CDR2 YYDKDF (reference sequence). CDR3 region: CATSRDQFRTGMNEQFF. The CDR3 coding sequence is TGTGCCACCAGCAGAGATCAATTTCGGACAGGGATGAATGAGCAGTTCTTC.

This clonotype was counted between two and nine times. V gene TRBV11-2 combines with J gene TRBJ2-7; D uncertain. CDR1 is SGHAT and CDR2 is FQNNGV in the germline V gene. The CDR3 runs 12 residues. V lost 6 bases, J lost 9 bases, and 15 bases lay in between. CDR3 in DNA: TGTGCCAGCAGTTACGGCCCGGCCCCGCAGTACTTC. Translated, it gives CASSYGPAPQYF.

The chain carries TRBV3-1 and TRBJ2-5; 11 bases map to TRBD1. The CDR3 contains 15 residues. With 0 bases clipped from V and 5 bases from J, the junction kept 2 bases outside the gene matches. The germline V gene encodes CDR1 LGHDT and CDR2 YNNKEL (reference sequence). CDR3 nucleotide sequence: TGTGCCAGCAGCCAAGATGGGACAGGGGGTGAGACCCAGTACTTC. It yields the protein CASSQDGTGGETQYF.

V gene TRBV20-1 combines with J gene TRBJ2-2; 10 nucleotides align to TRBD2. Looked up from germline, CDR1 is DFQATT and CDR2 is SNEGSKA (reference sequence). This CDR3 comprises 19 residues. The V gene end was trimmed by 1 base and the J gene end by 0 bases; junction bases not matched to a gene: 11. The CDR3 coding sequence is TGCAGTGCTAGAGGGAGGGGGCTAGCGGGAGCCGCGAACACCGGGGAGCTGTTTTTT. The encoded protein is CSARGRGLAGAANTGELFF.

This clonotype appeared once. CDR3 loop: CASSPGLGTGELFF. In nucleotides, the CDR3 is TGTGCCAGCAGCCCGGGGCTAGGCACCGGGGAGCTGTTTTTT. V is TRBV5-8 and J is TRBJ2-2, with D perhaps assigned TRBD1 or TRBD2 (5 bases each). The CDR3 totals 14 residues. Between the trimmed V and J ends, which lost 4 bases and 4 bases, there was a span of 11 bases. Looked up from germline, CDR1 is SGHTS and CDR2 is YDEGEE.

The chain combines TRBV7-9 with TRBJ2-7; D ambiguous. Between the trimmed V and J ends, which lost 4 bases and 1 base, there was a span of 5 bases. Per the germline V gene, CDR1 is SEHNR and CDR2 is FQNEAQ (reference sequence). The CDR3 covers 12 residues. CDR3 residues: CASSWQSYEQYF. DNA for the CDR3: TGTGCCAGCAGCTGGCAGTCCTACGAGCAGTACTTC.

This clonotype was detected many times. The V call is TRBV10-3, the J call TRBJ2-1; TRBD2 agrees at 7 bases. V shed 0 bases, J shed 0 bases, and the junction held 2 bases outside the gene matches. The CDR3 extends over 16 amino acids. Germline lookup yields CDR1 ENHRY and CDR2 SYGVKD. For the CDR3, the DNA is TGTGCCATCAGTGAGTCGGCGGGGGACTCCTACAATGAGCAGTTCTTC. It specifies CAISESAGDSYNEQFF.

At least ten counts were recorded for this clonotype. The chain is built from TRBV20-1 and TRBJ2-3; 8 positions match TRBD2. The germline CDR1 and CDR2 sequences are DFQATT and SNEGSKA (reference sequence). Trimming at V came to 2 bases and at J to 4 bases, leaving 2 bases not matched to a gene. This CDR3 has 13 amino acids. CDR3 loop: CSARRGGSDTQYF. In nucleotides, the CDR3 is TGCAGTGCTAGACGGGGGGGCTCAGATACGCAGTATTTT.

In this sample, this clonotype turned up a few times. The V and J genes are TRBV10-3 and TRBJ2-3; unclear D gene. V was trimmed by 6 bases and J by 2 bases, leaving 15 bases between them. The CDR3 runs 15 residues. In germline, CDR1 is ENHRY, CDR2 SYGVKD. The CDR3 coding sequence is TGTGCCATCAGGAAAAGGACGGACCACACAGATACGCAGTATTTT. Its protein is CAIRKRTDHTDTQYF.

As DNA, the CDR3 is TGCGCCAGCAGCTTGGCAGGGGGCCCTGGGGCCAACGTCCTGACTTTC. Its translation: CASSLAGGPGANVLTF. V usage is TRBV5-1 and J usage is TRBJ2-6; TRBD1 agrees at 8 bases. CDR3 length equals 16 residues. Germline assignment: CDR1 SGHRS and CDR2 YFSETQ. Trimming at V came to 0 bases and at J to 2 bases, leaving 1 base not matched to a gene.

This clonotype was counted between two and nine times. The CDR3 sequence: CASSPGQPYGYTF. The CDR3, as DNA: TGCGCCAGCAGCCCGGGACAGCCCTATGGCTACACCTTC. V usage is TRBV4-1 and J usage is TRBJ1-2; TRBD1 aligns across 7 bases. CDR1 and CDR2 (germline): MGHRA, YSYEKL. CDR3 length: 13 amino acids. J lost 4 bases, V lost 4 bases, and 3 bases had no gene match.

There are a few counts of this clonotype. J is TRBJ2-1 and V is TRBV20-1; the match to TRBD2 covers 14 bases. Trimming cost V 6 bases and J 2 bases; bases outside gene matches: 0. The germline gives CDR1 DFQATT, CDR2 SNEGSKA (reference sequence). The CDR3 covers 14 residues. The CDR3 is CSAGLAGAYNEQFF. Here the CDR3 DNA reads TGCAGTGCGGGACTAGCGGGAGCCTACAATGAGCAGTTCTTC.

This chain connects TRBV20-1 to TRBJ2-1, with 10 positions matching TRBD1. The CDR3 has 13 amino acids. The V segment lost 6 bases and the J segment 6 bases; nucleotides outside the gene matches: 5. CDR1 is DFQATT, CDR2 SNEGSKA, per germline (reference sequence). This CDR3 reads CSAARDRGNEQFF. CDR3 nucleotides: TGCAGTGCCGCCCGGGACAGGGGCAATGAGCAGTTCTTC.

The rearrangement joins TRBV10-3 to TRBJ2-7; D perhaps matches TRBD2 (5 bases). The CDR3 is made up of 14 amino acids. V dropped 5 bases and J dropped 2 bases, with 13 bases sitting between them. Germline V gene sequence: CDR1 ENHRY, CDR2 SYGVKD. The CDR3 sequence is CAISNGLTAYEQYF. The CDR3 nucleotides read TGTGCCATCAGTAACGGACTTACCGCCTACGAGCAGTACTTC.